One and the same sample provided the 5 T cell receptor beta chains below, sequenced in a study of shared clonotypes between healthy human individuals. Here immunoSEQ multiplex PCR was the method, and the copy in TCRdb shows in-frame clones only, minus some. The table lists around 2.5 million clones, roughly 93% of them singletons. The sample comprised naive CD4+ T cells from PBMCs. Described subset: CD45RA+ positively selected. The receptors here all came from a man younger than 35 in good health. Some clones in this sample may be carry-over from other donors' samples.

The chain recombines TRBV4-2 with TRBJ2-7; 10 positions agree with TRBD1. This CDR3 has 15 residues. Germline lookup yields CDR1 LGHNA and CDR2 YNFKEQ. V dropped 5 bases and J dropped 3; count of bases not matched to a gene: 7. The CDR3 DNA reads TGTGCCAGCAGCGCCGGACAGGGGGAAGGCTACGAGCAGTACTTC. Its protein product is CASSAGQGEGYEQYF.

This clone was detected only once. An end of the junction differs from the germline gene, which may be a read error. Other DNA sequences from this sample encode an identical CDR3 as well. The chain couples TRBV2 to TRBJ2-7; the match to TRBD1 covers 9 bases. CDR1 SNHLY and CDR2 FYNNEI come from the germline V gene. The CDR3 is 15 residues long. CDR3: CASSESPQGAYEQYF. The CDR3, as DNA: TGTGCCAGCAGTGAGTCCCCACAGGGGGCCTACGAACAGTACTTC.

The V and J genes are TRBV7-2 and TRBJ2-7; TRBD2 might be the D (6 bases). With 5 bases removed from V and 2 bases from J, the gap between germline ends came to 10 bases. Germline V gives CDR1 SGHTA, CDR2 FQGNSA. This CDR3 has 13 amino acids. CDR3 protein: CASSGIAAYEQYF. In DNA form, the CDR3 reads TGTGCCAGCAGCGGAATAGCGGCCTACGAGCAGTACTTC.

This clone was seen just once. The chain couples TRBV7-8 to TRBJ1-6, with TRBD1 as a possible D gene (5 bases). Trimming left V 4 bases short and J 7 bases short, with 11 bases between. Germline V lookup: CDR1 SGHVS, CDR2 FQNEAQ. The CDR3 spans 14 residues. The CDR3 DNA follows: TGTGCCAGCAGCTCAGTAAGGGGCAATTCACCCCTCCACTTT. This encodes CASSSVRGNSPLHF.

This clone was counted a single time. The chain employs TRBV4-1 and TRBJ2-7; TRBD2 aligns across 12 bases. This CDR3 region has 17 residues. J lost 3 bases, V lost 0 bases, and 6 bases had no gene match. Germline V gene sequence: CDR1 MGHRA, CDR2 YSYEKL. This chain's CDR3 is CASSQDSASGRVYEQYF. CDR3 nucleotides: TGCGCCAGCAGCCAAGATTCTGCTAGCGGGAGGGTCTACGAGCAGTACTTC.